A single sample gave rise to the 25 T cell receptor beta chains below, sequenced in a study of blood T cells in healthy people across ages. Sample-barcoded 5' priming and a J-beta primer mix drove a second PCR of roughly 6 to 12 cycles. Using its own MiXCR run on the 5' RACE reads, TCRdb lists one record per CDR3 protein. The sample shows some 1.7 million distinct CDR3 sequences, about 28% of them seen only once. Sequencing was performed on blood. These receptors were taken from a young woman in good health.

This clonotype was detected once. The J gene is TRBJ2-4, the V gene TRBV14; TRBD2 matches 9 bases. The V segment lost 0 bases and the J segment 13 bases; nucleotides outside the gene matches: 10. Germline CDR1 reads SGHDN; CDR2 reads FVKESK. There are 15 residues in the CDR3. CDR3 coding DNA: TGTGCCAGCAGCCAAGAATGGGGACTAGCAGCTGAGCAGTACTTC. Protein sequence: CASSQEWGLAAEQYF.

The chain uses TRBV7-2 and TRBJ1-1; perhaps TRBD1 as D (5 bases). Germline CDR1 reads SGHTA; CDR2 reads FQGNSA. The CDR3 totals 18 residues. V was trimmed by 1 base and J by 4 bases, leaving 22 bases between them. CDR3 nucleotide sequence: TGTGCCAGCAGCTTAGAAATGAGTCGGGGACCGGGGTTCACTGAAGCTTTCTTT. This sequence encodes CASSLEMSRGPGFTEAFF.

This clonotype was seen more than once but under ten times. This rearrangement joins TRBV6-2 or TRBV6-3 to TRBJ2-4; D may be TRBD1 (7 bases). V lost 2 bases and J 6 bases, leaving 23 bases between the germline ends. The CDR3 runs 18 residues. Germline V gene data show CDR1 as MNHEY and CDR2 as SVGEGT. Written as DNA, the CDR3 is TGTGCCAGCAGTTACCACTCGAGAGTCAACAGGGGAGGAAACATTCAGTACTTC. Amino acid sequence: CASSYHSRVNRGGNIQYF.

This clonotype has just a few counts. The genes are TRBV9 and TRBJ2-3; 12 bases map to TRBD2. CDR1 and CDR2 from the germline V gene are SGDLS and YYNGEE. Losses at the gene ends were 0 bases for V and 6 bases for J; bases not matched to a gene: 5. This CDR3 is built from 16 residues. CDR3 DNA: TGTGCCAGCAGCGTAGTGGTAGGGACTAGCGGGGATACGCAGTATTTT. Amino acid sequence: CASSVVVGTSGDTQYF.

This clonotype was counted a few times. V and J are TRBV7-2 and TRBJ1-2; D is undetermined. In germline, CDR1 is SGHTA, CDR2 FQGNSA. This CDR3 is built from 12 residues. V was clipped by 5 bases and J by 4 bases, with 8 bases between them. The CDR3 DNA follows: TGTGCCAGCAGCGTGGGCTTCTATGGCTACACCTTC. Translation: CASSVGFYGYTF.

This chain connects TRBV3-1 to TRBJ2-3, with D possibly matching TRBD2 (6 bases). Trimming took 1 base from V and 1 from J, leaving 9 bases between them. Germline CDR1 LGHDT, CDR2 YNNKEL (reference sequence). This CDR3 spans 15 amino acids. CDR3 bases: TGTGCCAGCAGCCAAGCGGCTAGCGGCACAGATACGCAGTATTTT. Encoded protein: CASSQAASGTDTQYF.

This clonotype was observed a few times. The CDR3 DNA follows: TGTGCCAGCAGTGGGCACAGTCCGACCGGTAGGACCCAGTACTTC. Translation gives CASSGHSPTGRTQYF. J is TRBJ2-5 and V is TRBV28; D unclear. The CDR3 spans 15 residues. Germline V gene data show CDR1 as MDHEN and CDR2 as SYDVKM. Trimming shortened V by 5 bases and J by 7 bases, and 20 bases separated the two germline ends.

This clonotype was seen at least ten times. The chain's CDR3 is CAISERSNEQFF. As DNA, the CDR3 is TGTGCCATCAGTGAACGGTCAAATGAGCAGTTCTTC. The genes are TRBV10-3 and TRBJ2-1; no clear D gene. Trimming stripped 3 bases from V and 7 bases from J, with 7 bases between. Germline values: CDR1 ENHRY, CDR2 SYGVKD. The CDR3 is made up of 12 amino acids.

The sample holds many counts of this clonotype. This chain uses TRBV5-1 with TRBJ1-2; D is undetermined. V gave up 7 bases and J gave up 2 bases, with 15 bases separating them. CDR3 size: 14 residues. From germline, CDR1 is SGHRS and CDR2 YFSETQ. CDR3 nucleotides: TGCGCCAGCGCCCCGGGCGCAGTAAACTATGGCTACACCTTC. Translated, it gives CASAPGAVNYGYTF. Supplemented by reference TRBV5-1 and TRBJ1-2, the full variable domain reads KAGVTQTPRYLIKTRGQQVTLSCSPISGHRSVSWYQQTPGQGLQFLFEYFSETQRNKGNFPGRFSGRQFSNSRSEMNVSTLELGDSALYLCASAPGAVNYGYTFGSGTRLTVV.

The rearrangement uses TRBV11-2 and TRBJ1-5; 10 bases agree with TRBD1. In germline, CDR1 is SGHAT, CDR2 FQNNGV. V shed 5 bases, J shed 5 bases, and the junction held 6 bases outside the gene matches. This CDR3 comprises 15 residues. Written as DNA, the CDR3 is TGTGCCAGCAGCGCGACAGGGGGCGCCTATCAGCCCCAGCATTTT. Residues: CASSATGGAYQPQHF.

Note on this clonotype: A read error may be the cause here, since a much bigger clone is one base away. This chain's CDR3 is CSARSGGVRNEQFF. In nucleotides, the CDR3 is TGCAGTGCTAGGTCGGGAGGAGTAAGGAATGAGCAGTTCTTC. The genes are TRBV20-1 and TRBJ2-1; TRBD2 agrees at 7 bases. Unmatched junction bases numbered 9, after V lost 3 bases and J lost 7 bases. CDR3 length equals 14 residues. Germline assignment: CDR1 DFQATT and CDR2 SNEGSKA (reference sequence).

As to this clonotype: It may be a read error: a sequence one base away is much more abundant. The missing conserved phenylalanine or tryptophan at the end of this CDR3 makes a read error likely. This chain connects TRBV6-5 to TRBJ2-7; no clear D. CDR3 length equals 11 residues. Germline loops: CDR1 MNHEY, CDR2 SVGAGI. Trimming took off 7 bases at V and 1 base at J, with 5 bases between the two ends. CDR3 residues: CASTRSYEQYC. In DNA, the CDR3 is TGTGCCAGCACCAGGTCCTACGAGCAGTACTGC.

This clonotype has at least ten counts. The chain has TRBV9 and TRBJ1-2, with 8 bases fitting TRBD1. V lost 0 bases to trimming and J lost 5 bases; unmatched junction nucleotides: 6. Per the germline V gene, CDR1 is SGDLS and CDR2 is YYNGEE. The CDR3 covers 15 residues. The CDR3 coding sequence is TGTGCCAGCAGCGTAGACAGGGGGGATGGGTATGGCTACACCTTC. It codes for CASSVDRGDGYGYTF.

This clonotype has ten or more counts. The chain couples TRBV18 to TRBJ2-7, with 9 bases matching TRBD1. The junction had 5 bases not matched to a gene; V was cut back by 3 bases and J by 2 bases. The CDR3 sequence is 15 residues long. Germline CDR1 KGHSH, CDR2 LQKENI. The CDR3 reads CASSPDRGSPYEQYF. The CDR3 DNA sequence: TGTGCCAGCTCACCGGACAGGGGAAGCCCCTACGAGCAGTACTTC.

This clonotype was counted between two and nine times. The CDR3 DNA sequence: TGTGCCAGCAGCTTGATAAACGGGGGCCAGGAGACCCAGTACTTC. This translates into CASSLINGGQETQYF. The J gene is TRBJ2-5, the V gene TRBV11-2; D tentatively fits TRBD1 or TRBD2 (6 bases each). This CDR3 region has 15 residues. V lost 3 bases and J 5 bases, leaving 16 bases between the germline ends. The germline gives CDR1 SGHAT, CDR2 FQNNGV.

This clonotype showed up many times. The chain uses TRBV9 and TRBJ2-7; 10 bases map to TRBD2. Germline assignment: CDR1 SGDLS and CDR2 YYNGEE. CDR3 length equals 15 residues. V was clipped by 0 bases and J by 7 bases; unmatched bases: 7. CDR3 bases: TGTGCCAGCAGCGTAGCAGCGGGAGGGCCCAGAGAGCAGTACTTC. This codes for CASSVAAGGPREQYF. The full variable domain, its missing parts supplied by reference TRBV9 and TRBJ2-7, is DSGVTQTPKHLITATGQRVTLRCSPRSGDLSVYWYQQSLDQGLQFLIQYYNGEERAKGNILERFSAQQFPDLHSELNLSSLELGDSALYFCASSVAAGGPREQYFGPGTRLTVT.

About this clonotype: A much larger clone is a single base away; this may be a read error. The V and J genes are TRBV4-3 and TRBJ2-7; D unresolved. V lost 0 bases, J lost 2 bases, and 11 bases lay in between. Germline-derived CDR1 and CDR2 are LGHNA and YSLEER. The CDR3 covers 15 residues. CDR3 amino acids: CASSQEWQVAYEQYF. CDR3 nucleotides: TGCGCCAGCAGCCAAGAATGGCAGGTGGCCTACGAGCAGTACTTC.

This clonotype was seen more than once but under ten times. V and J are TRBV28 and TRBJ2-3; possible D gene TRBD2, 5 bases. The CDR3 is made up of 16 amino acids. V was trimmed by 4 bases and J by 0 bases, leaving 14 bases between them. CDR1 MDHEN and CDR2 SYDVKM come from the germline V gene. The CDR3 DNA sequence: TGTGCCAGCAGTTCCAGATGGACGGGAAGCACAGATACGCAGTATTTT. This sequence encodes CASSSRWTGSTDTQYF.

The genes are TRBV14 and TRBJ2-3; D not certain. V lost 4 bases to trimming and J lost 3 bases, with 17 bases between them. Germline V gene sequence: CDR1 SGHDN, CDR2 FVKESK. The CDR3 is 16 amino acids. The CDR3 nucleotides read TGTGCCAGCAGCCGTCCCCAAGGAAGTGGTACAGATACGCAGTATTTT. Protein sequence: CASSRPQGSGTDTQYF.

This clonotype was detected only a few times. The chain links TRBV9 to TRBJ2-1; unclear D gene. The germline V gene encodes CDR1 SGDLS and CDR2 YYNGEE. This CDR3 comprises 12 residues. V was clipped by 2 bases and J by 12 bases, with 12 bases between them. The CDR3 region is CASSVGRTMQFF. CDR3 nucleotides: TGTGCCAGCAGCGTGGGCCGAACGATGCAGTTCTTC.

In regard to this clonotype: A much larger clone lies one base from this, so it may be a read error. The CDR3 nucleotides read TGTGCCAGCAGTTCAATCCGACAGGGAAGTCGAGCCGGGCAGTACTTC. Translated: CASSSIRQGSRAGQYF. The chain carries TRBV27 and TRBJ2-4; 7 nucleotides align to TRBD1. CDR3 length: 16 amino acids. In germline, CDR1 is MNHEY, CDR2 SMNVEV (reference sequence). The trim removed 4 bases at V and 13 bases at J, leaving 19 bases unmatched.

This clonotype came up many times. Sequence at one end of the junction differs from germline and may be a read error. This chain links TRBV27 with TRBJ2-7, with D uncertain. Germline V gives CDR1 MNHEY, CDR2 SMNVEV (reference sequence). The CDR3 spans 11 residues. Here the CDR3 reads CASSFSNEQYF. CDR3 nucleotides: TGTGCCAGCAGTTTCTCCAACGAGCAGTACTTC.

The chain links TRBV5-6 to TRBJ1-4, with D unclear. In germline, CDR1 is SGHDT, CDR2 YYEEEE. This CDR3 region has 14 residues. Trimming pared 4 bases from V and 8 bases from J, leaving 15 bases between. The CDR3 DNA reads as TGTGCCAGCAGCAACCGGGTGGTGAAGGAAAAACTGTTTTTT. Its protein is CASSNRVVKEKLFF.

V and J are TRBV10-3 and TRBJ2-5; TRBD1 might be the D (6 bases). The last part of the DNA fits TRBJ2-7 better; the J call may be wrong. The CDR3 runs to 14 residues. Germline V lookup: CDR1 ENHRY, CDR2 SYGVKD. CDR3 amino acids: CAISESNQGSEQYF. The DNA for the CDR3 is TGTGCCATCAGTGAGTCGAACCAGGGGAGCGAGCAGTACTTC.

This clonotype was seen many times. The chain carries TRBV10-3 and TRBJ2-1; D could derive from TRBD1 or TRBD2 (6 bases each). CDR1 is ENHRY and CDR2 is SYGVKD in the germline V gene. V shed 2 bases and J shed 6 bases, with 20 bases lying between them. This CDR3 comprises 17 residues. The CDR3, as DNA: TGTGCCATCAGTGAGCACGAAGTGGGGGGCCCCCTCAATGAGCAGTTCTTC. Protein product: CAISEHEVGGPLNEQFF.